Reported below is one T cell receptor beta chain. Participants were aged about 18 to 89 years from around 24 US areas. All recovered Cohort 3 donors got two negative PCRs, got clearance, or saw symptom resolution. The CDR3 sequence is 16 residues long. The germline V gene encodes CDR1 SGDLS and CDR2 YYNGEE. V was trimmed by 4 bases and J by 4 bases, leaving 17 bases between them. This entry is derived from a study of blood T cell repertoires in COVID-19. For the study at large: Researchers got acute and convalescent COVID-19 samples from the United States, Italy and Spain. Nucleic acid was either cDNA or gDNA, and it came from T cells, B-cell-depleted T cells, or PBMCs.

The table came from immunoSEQ multiplex PCR; TCRdb's copy has only in-frame clones and leaves some out. The table lists hundreds of thousands of clones, approximately 90% of them singletons. This clonotype originated in a middle-aged man who had recovered from COVID-19. Material: PBMCs or T cells enriched from blood (not recorded which). This chain uses TRBV9 with TRBJ2-2; the D gene is possibly TRBD1 (5 bases). The CDR3 DNA reads TGTGCCAGCAGCTCTGGGGCGTCGGCGACCACCGGGGAGCTGTTTTTT. The encoded protein is CASSSGASATTGELFF.